This TCR beta chain comes out of a study of cytomegalovirus exposure and HLA in healthy donors. Overall study results and limits: The study flagged some 170 TCR beta chains as cytomegalovirus-associated. Links to common viral pathogens appeared, in a later analysis, for several of the most significant clusters. Most of the CMV-associated TCR beta chains (in a later analysis) appeared to be HLA-restricted. A later analysis linked a missense variant in DCLRE1C to the trimming of TCR beta V and J genes.

This clone was counted only a few times. The antigen is undetermined. There are 14 residues in the CDR3. The V end was cut by 4 bases, the J end by 3 bases, with 13 bases between. CDR1 is MNHNS, CDR2 SASEGT, per germline. The PCR ran on 60 Vbeta and 13 Jbeta primers. Assay: immunoSEQ multiplex PCR; the TCRdb copy retains only in-frame clones and omits some. The sample has about 200,000 clones; about three quarters are singletons. The sequence came from a young man in good health and CMV-seronegative. J is TRBJ2-7 and V is TRBV6-1, with D possibly matching TRBD1 (6 bases). The sequenced material came from PBMCs. For the CDR3, the DNA is TGTGCCAGCAGTGGTCCGGGACAAATCTACGAGCAGTACTTC. The encoded protein is CASSGPGQIYEQYF.